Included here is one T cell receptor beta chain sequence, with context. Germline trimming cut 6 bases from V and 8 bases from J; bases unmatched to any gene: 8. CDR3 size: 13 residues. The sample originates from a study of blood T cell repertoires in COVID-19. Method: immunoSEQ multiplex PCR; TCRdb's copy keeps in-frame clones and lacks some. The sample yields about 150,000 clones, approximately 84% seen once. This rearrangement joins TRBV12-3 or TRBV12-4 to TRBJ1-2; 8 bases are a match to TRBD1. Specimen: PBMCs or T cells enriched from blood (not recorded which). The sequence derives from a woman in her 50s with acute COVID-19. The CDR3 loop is CASRTTGGEGYTF. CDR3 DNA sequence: TGTGCCAGCAGAACCACAGGGGGTGAAGGCTACACCTTC.